One sample yielded the 32 T cell receptor beta chains listed below, sequenced in a study of shared clonotypes between healthy human individuals. TCRdb's copy holds only in-frame clones and misses some; the assay was immunoSEQ multiplex PCR. The sample records about 640,000 clones, 60% to 80% being singletons. Sequenced: memory CD4+ T cells sorted from blood. Documented subset: CD45RA-negative fraction. The source is a woman younger than 45 in good health.

The rearrangement links TRBV11-2 to TRBJ2-1; 12 bases line up with TRBD2. Losses at the gene ends were 5 bases for V and 0 bases for J; bases not matched to a gene: 8. CDR3 length equals 18 residues. Per germline, CDR1 SGHAT and CDR2 FQNNGV. CDR3 in DNA: TGTGCCAGCAGCCCTCGCAAGACTAGCGGGAGCTCCTACAATGAGCAGTTCTTC. As protein: CASSPRKTSGSSYNEQFF.

The chain combines TRBV27 with TRBJ1-1, with a tentative D call TRBD1 (6 bases). From germline, CDR1 is MNHEY and CDR2 SMNVEV (reference sequence). CDR3 length equals 15 residues. Trimming removed 3 bases from V and 4 bases from J, with 15 bases in between. The CDR3, as DNA: TGTGCCAGCAGTTTCTACAGGGAGGTCGGCACTGAAGCTTTCTTT. This gives the protein CASSFYREVGTEAFF.

This clone is a singleton in its sample. The chain combines TRBV7-7 with TRBJ2-1; possibly TRBD2 for D (6 bases). The CDR3 spans 16 residues. CDR1 is SSHAT, CDR2 FNYEAQ, per germline (reference sequence). Trimming took 2 bases from V and 0 from J, leaving 11 bases between them. CDR3 protein: CASSLSSASSYNEQFF. The CDR3 DNA is TGTGCCAGCAGCTTATCTAGCGCTAGCTCCTACAATGAGCAGTTCTTC. The whole variable domain, filled in from reference TRBV7-7 and TRBJ2-1, reads GAGVSQSPRYKVTKRGQDVTLRCDPISSHATLYWYQQALGQGPEFLTYFNYEAQPDKSGLPSDRFSAERPEGSISTLTIQRTEQRDSAMYRCASSLSSASSYNEQFFGPGTRLTVL.

This clone was detected ten times or more. The same CDR3 can be traced to other DNA sequences in this sample. The gene calls are TRBV2 and TRBJ1-5; 9 bases map to TRBD1. CDR3 size: 13 residues. Germline V CDR1 and CDR2: SNHLY, FYNNEI. J gave up 5 bases and V 4 bases, and 0 bases lay outside the gene matches. The CDR3 DNA reads TGTGCCAGCAGTGGGACAGGGGATCAGCCCCAGCATTTT. It is translated as CASSGTGDQPQHF.

The sample holds a few counts of this clone. The chain couples TRBV12-1 to TRBJ2-2; the table assigns TRBD1, which was not confirmed against the DNA. TRBV12-1 is tagged as a pseudogene. The length of the CDR3 is 14 residues. This CDR3 reads CASALGTPTGELFF. Here the CDR3 DNA reads TGTGCCAGCGCCCTGGGGACACCCACCGGGGAGCTGTTTTTT.

The chain recombines TRBV27 with TRBJ2-5; D may correspond to TRBD1 or TRBD2 (6 bases each). V lost 6 bases to trimming and J lost 4 bases, with 27 bases between them. The CDR3 has 18 residues. Germline assignment: CDR1 MNHEY and CDR2 SMNVEV (reference sequence). This CDR3 reads CASRPILRRGHRRETQYF. CDR3 nucleotides: TGTGCCAGCAGACCGATCCTCCGGCGGGGACACCGAAGAGAGACCCAGTACTTC.

The rearrangement links TRBV4-1 to TRBJ2-7; 11 bases agree with TRBD2. CDR3 size: 17 residues. V shed 5 bases, J shed 2 bases, and the junction held 11 bases outside the gene matches. The germline gives CDR1 MGHRA, CDR2 YSYEKL. CDR3 bases: TGCGCCAGCAGCGCGACCCGACTAGCGGGAACGACCTACGAGCAGTACTTC. Amino acids: CASSATRLAGTTYEQYF.

The chain employs TRBV21-1 and TRBJ2-2. TRBV21-1 is designated a pseudogene. This CDR3 has 14 amino acids. The DNA of the CDR3 is TGTGCCAGCAGCAGCGTTGGGGACGCCGGGGAGCTGTTTTTT. Amino acid sequence: CASSSVGDAGELFF.

This clone has just one count. This chain joins TRBV28 and TRBJ1-3; possibly TRBD1 for D (5 bases). The ends were cut back, 7 bases at V and 0 bases at J, with 16 bases in the middle. Germline values: CDR1 MDHEN, CDR2 SYDVKM. The CDR3 runs 16 residues. The DNA for the CDR3 is TGTGCCAGCAACCCCCGAGGGGAAGCCTCTGGAAACACCATATATTTT. Translating gives CASNPRGEASGNTIYF.

The chain recombines TRBV5-4 with TRBJ2-2; D may be TRBD1 (6 bases). The V and J ends lost 4 bases and 1 base respectively, with 11 bases between them. From germline, CDR1 is SGHNT and CDR2 YYREEE (reference sequence). The CDR3 covers 15 residues. CDR3 sequence (DNA): TGTGCCAGCAGCCGGGACATGTGGAACACCGGGGAGCTGTTTTTT. This sequence encodes CASSRDMWNTGELFF.

A note on this clone: A clone one base away is much larger, so this may be a read error. Different DNA sequences within this sample yield the same CDR3. The chain combines TRBV7-2 with TRBJ2-7; no clear D. From germline, CDR1 is SGHTA and CDR2 FQGNSA. This CDR3 region has 11 residues. Trimming left V 5 bases short and J 3 bases short, with 5 bases between. The CDR3 coding sequence is TGTGCCAGCAGCCTCCGCTACGAGCAGTACTTC. It encodes CASSLRYEQYF.

This clone showed up just a few times. This chain joins TRBV7-9 and TRBJ2-1, with 7 bases fitting TRBD1. CDR1 is SEHNR, CDR2 FQNEAQ, per germline (reference sequence). CDR3 length: 12 residues. Trimming cost V 5 bases and J 7 bases; bases outside gene matches: 2. The CDR3 sequence is CASSAQGNEQFF. The CDR3 DNA reads as TGTGCCAGCAGCGCACAGGGGAATGAGCAGTTCTTC.

This chain joins TRBV6-1 and TRBJ2-7; perhaps TRBD1 as D (6 bases). CDR3 length: 18 residues. The germline V and J ends were trimmed by 4 bases and 2 bases, with 24 bases remaining between them. Germline loops: CDR1 MNHNS, CDR2 SASEGT. The CDR3 DNA sequence: TGTGCCAGCAGTGCGGTCGCCTATACGCTTCAGGGGACCTACGAGCAGTACTTC. Translating gives CASSAVAYTLQGTYEQYF.

J is TRBJ2-7 and V is TRBV7-2, with 9 bases that match TRBD2. J gave up 2 bases and V 2 bases, and 16 bases lay outside the gene matches. The CDR3 length is 19 residues. The germline CDR1 and CDR2 sequences are SGHTA and FQGNSA. CDR3 protein: CASSLTSAGGSYGTYEQYF. The CDR3 region has the DNA TGTGCCAGCAGCTTAACGTCAGCGGGAGGCTCATATGGAACCTACGAGCAGTACTTC.

J is TRBJ2-7 and V is TRBV27, with a weak D call TRBD1 (5 bases). The length of the CDR3 is 12 residues. V was trimmed by 2 bases and J by 4 bases, leaving 6 bases between them. The V gene's germline CDR1 is MNHEY and CDR2 SMNVEV (reference sequence). CDR3 DNA sequence: TGTGCCAGCAGTTTAGACAGATACGAGCAGTACTTC. It is translated as CASSLDRYEQYF.

This clone occurred many times. At the DNA level, this CDR3 is encoded by other sequences in the same sample as well. The chain couples TRBV25-1 to TRBJ2-7, with a possible D match to TRBD1 (5 bases). With 2 bases removed from V and 0 bases from J, the gap between germline ends came to 5 bases. The germline V gene encodes CDR1 MGHDK and CDR2 SYGVNS. The CDR3 spans 13 residues. This CDR3 is CASSEQGSYEQYF. DNA for the CDR3: TGTGCCAGCAGTGAACAGGGCTCCTACGAGCAGTACTTC.

V gene TRBV28 combines with J gene TRBJ1-2; D is possibly TRBD1 (6 bases). Germline V gives CDR1 MDHEN, CDR2 SYDVKM. V was clipped by 3 bases and J by 3 bases, with 11 bases between them. The CDR3 has 14 residues. The CDR3 bases are TGTGCCAGCAGTTTGTTAACAGGGCACTATGGCTACACCTTC. The encoded protein is CASSLLTGHYGYTF.

The chain joins TRBV19 to TRBJ1-2; unclear D gene. Between the trimmed V and J ends, which lost 6 bases and 2 bases, there was a span of 19 bases. The CDR3 extends over 16 amino acids. CDR1 and CDR2 from the germline V gene are LNHDA and SQIVND (reference sequence). The CDR3 reads CASSPSPVAGNYGYTF. The CDR3 nucleotides are TGTGCCAGTAGCCCCAGTCCCGTGGCGGGGAACTATGGCTACACCTTC.

The chain joins TRBV5-4 to TRBJ2-3; D uncertain. The CDR3 totals 15 residues. The V gene lost 3 bases and the J gene lost 0 bases, with 11 bases spanning the gap. Per the germline V gene, CDR1 is SGHNT and CDR2 is YYREEE (reference sequence). CDR3 DNA: TGTGCCAGCAGCTCAAAGGGCACTAGCACAGATACGCAGTATTTT. Residues: CASSSKGTSTDTQYF.

The chain joins TRBV5-1 to TRBJ2-3; 9 bases fit TRBD2. Trimming took 4 bases from V and 3 from J; bases not matched to a gene: 9. The germline V gene has CDR1 SGHRS and CDR2 YFSETQ. CDR3 size: 16 residues. CDR3 coding DNA: TGCGCCAGCAGCCCCGGAGCAGCGGGAGGAACAGATACGCAGTATTTT. It translates to CASSPGAAGGTDTQYF.

The chain uses TRBV27 and TRBJ2-3; D remains ambiguous. Between the trimmed V and J ends, which lost 5 bases and 1 base, there was a span of 16 bases. The CDR3 totals 16 residues. CDR1 MNHEY and CDR2 SMNVEV come from the germline V gene (reference sequence). CDR3 sequence: CASSPQFTLRTDTQYF. DNA for the CDR3: TGTGCCAGCAGTCCCCAGTTTACCCTTCGCACAGATACGCAGTATTTT.

This chain's CDR3 is CASSSRLDTQYF. The CDR3 nucleotides read TGTGCCAGCAGTTCCCGACTAGATACGCAGTATTTT. J is TRBJ2-3 and V is TRBV28, with D uncertain. Germline V gives CDR1 MDHEN, CDR2 SYDVKM. This CDR3 spans 12 amino acids. The ends were cut back, 4 bases at V and 5 bases at J, with 7 bases in the middle. Looking up the rest from reference TRBV28 and TRBJ2-3 gives the full variable domain: DVKVTQSSRYLVKRTGEKVFLECVQDMDHENMFWYRQDPGLGLRLIYFSYDVKMKEKGDIPEGYSVSREKKERFSLILESASTNQTSMYLCASSSRLDTQYFGPGTRLTVL.

This sequence joins TRBV18 and TRBJ2-2; TRBD2 aligns across 8 bases. The CDR3 is made up of 15 amino acids. The ends lost 8 bases at V and 3 bases at J; junction bases unmatched: 8. CDR1 and CDR2 from the germline V gene are KGHSH and LQKENI. CDR3 amino acids: CASHTAGAYTGELFF. DNA for the CDR3: TGTGCCAGCCATACAGCGGGAGCTTACACCGGGGAGCTGTTTTTT.

This clone showed up just once. The chain links TRBV19 to TRBJ2-2, with TRBD1 as a possible D gene (6 bases). CDR1 and CDR2 (germline): LNHDA, SQIVND (reference sequence). There are 16 residues in the CDR3. V was cut by 6 bases and J by 3 bases, with 17 bases left in between. The CDR3 DNA sequence: TGTGCCAGTAGGGACTGGACAGTCGGGGACACCGGGGAGCTGTTTTTT. Residues: CASRDWTVGDTGELFF.

The chain is built from TRBV7-8 and TRBJ2-3, with 7 bases fitting TRBD1. J was trimmed by 5 bases and V by 5 bases; bases with no gene match: 7. Looked up from germline, CDR1 is SGHVS and CDR2 is FQNEAQ. The CDR3 runs to 14 residues. CDR3 in DNA: TGTGCCAGCAGCCTAGGAAGGGGGCGAGATACGCAGTATTTT. Translated, it gives CASSLGRGRDTQYF.

On this clone: Distinct nucleotide sequences in the sample also encode this CDR3. The chain recombines TRBV20-1 with TRBJ2-1; maybe TRBD1 (5 bases). The germline CDR1 and CDR2 sequences are DFQATT and SNEGSKA (reference sequence). This CDR3 spans 11 amino acids. The V end lost 5 bases, the J end lost 9 bases, and 11 bases lay between the germline ends. The CDR3 spells CSARPGPEQFF. The DNA of the CDR3 is TGCAGTGCTCGGCCAGGGCCTGAGCAGTTCTTC.

The chain joins TRBV7-3 to TRBJ2-1; 7 bases align to TRBD2. The germline CDR1 and CDR2 sequences are SGHTA and FQGTGA. This CDR3 is 16 amino acids long. V shed 2 bases, J shed 4 bases, and the junction held 8 bases outside the gene matches. As DNA, the CDR3 is TGTGCCAGCAGCTTACTGGGTCTAGCGGATTACAATGAGCAGTTCTTC. Protein sequence: CASSLLGLADYNEQFF. Filled out from reference TRBV7-3 and TRBJ2-1, the complete variable domain reads GAGVSQTPSNKVTEKGKYVELRCDPISGHTALYWYRQSLGQGPEFLIYFQGTGAADDSGLPNDRFFAVRPEGSVSTLKIQRTERGDSAVYLCASSLLGLADYNEQFFGPGTRLTVL.

CDR3 bases: TGTGCCAGCAGTTACAGGGAGGGATTCGGAGAGACCCAGTACTTC. Its protein is CASSYREGFGETQYF. The rearrangement uses TRBV6-5 and TRBJ2-5; 7 bases map to TRBD2. J lost 4 bases, V lost 2 bases, and 7 bases had no gene match. The CDR3 length is 15 residues. Germline loops: CDR1 MNHEY, CDR2 SVGAGI.

This clone was picked up a small number of times. The CDR3 is CASSLWGSRENEQFF. The CDR3 DNA sequence: TGTGCCAGCAGCTTATGGGGGAGTCGGGAGAATGAGCAGTTCTTC. The chain links TRBV7-3 to TRBJ2-1, with D possibly matching TRBD2 (6 bases). This CDR3 is built from 15 residues. Trimming took 2 bases from V and 7 from J, leaving 15 bases between them. Germline assignment: CDR1 SGHTA and CDR2 FQGTGA.

DNA for the CDR3: TGTGCCAGCAGTTGGACAGGGGGCGTGACTGAAGCTTTCTTT. This encodes CASSWTGGVTEAFF. The J gene is TRBJ1-1, the V gene TRBV28, with 11 bases lining up with TRBD1. The CDR3 spans 14 residues. V trimming: 4 bases; J trimming: 5 bases; junction bases outside the gene matches: 3. Germline loops: CDR1 MDHEN, CDR2 SYDVKM.

This clone has just one count. The chain recombines TRBV18 with TRBJ2-3, with a possible D match to TRBD2 (6 bases). This CDR3 has 14 residues. V was pared by 6 bases and J by 2 bases, with 12 bases between. CDR1 is KGHSH and CDR2 is LQKENI in the germline V gene. DNA of the CDR3: TGTGCCAGCTCCCCGACTAGTGACACAGATACGCAGTATTTT. Its protein is CASSPTSDTDTQYF.

Only a few counts were recorded for this clone. This chain connects TRBV2 to TRBJ2-4, with 9 positions matching TRBD1. CDR1 SNHLY and CDR2 FYNNEI come from the germline V gene. The trim removed 6 bases at V and 0 bases at J, leaving 6 bases unmatched. This CDR3 is 16 amino acids long. The CDR3: CASSRDRALAKNIQYF. CDR3 coding DNA: TGTGCCAGCAGCCGGGACAGGGCCCTAGCCAAAAACATTCAGTACTTC.